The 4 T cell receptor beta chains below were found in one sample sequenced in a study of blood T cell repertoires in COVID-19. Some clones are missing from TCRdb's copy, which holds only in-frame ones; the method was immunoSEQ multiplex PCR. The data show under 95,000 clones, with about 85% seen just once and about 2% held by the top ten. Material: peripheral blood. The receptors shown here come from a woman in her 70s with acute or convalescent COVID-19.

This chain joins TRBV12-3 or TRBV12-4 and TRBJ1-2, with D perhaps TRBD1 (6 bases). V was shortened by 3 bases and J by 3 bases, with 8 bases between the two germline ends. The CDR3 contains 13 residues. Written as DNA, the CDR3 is TGTGCCAGCAGTTTTGGACAGTACTATGGCTACACCTTC. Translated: CASSFGQYYGYTF.

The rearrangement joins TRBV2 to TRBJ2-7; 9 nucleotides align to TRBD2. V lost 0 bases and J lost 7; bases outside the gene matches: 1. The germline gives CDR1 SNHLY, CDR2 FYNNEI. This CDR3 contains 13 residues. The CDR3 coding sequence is TGTGCCAGCAGTGAAGCGGCGGGAGGGGAGCAGTACTTC. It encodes CASSEAAGGEQYF.

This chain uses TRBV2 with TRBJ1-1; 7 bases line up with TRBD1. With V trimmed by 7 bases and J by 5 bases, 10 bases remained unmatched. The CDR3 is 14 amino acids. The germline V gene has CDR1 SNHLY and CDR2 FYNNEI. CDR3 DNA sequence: TGTGCCAGCAAATTCGACAGGGCGGGTACTGAAGCTTTCTTT. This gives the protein CASKFDRAGTEAFF.

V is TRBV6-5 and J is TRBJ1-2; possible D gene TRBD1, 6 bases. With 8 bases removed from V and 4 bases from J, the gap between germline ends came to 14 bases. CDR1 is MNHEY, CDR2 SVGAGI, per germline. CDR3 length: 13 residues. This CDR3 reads CASRGATLYGYTF. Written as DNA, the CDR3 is TGTGCCAGCCGGGGGGCGACACTCTATGGCTACACCTTC.